The next 17 T cell receptor beta chains were all read from a single sample in a study of blood T cell repertoires in COVID-19. This table comes from immunoSEQ multiplex PCR, and its TCRdb copy is limited to in-frame clones, with some not included. The sample consists of approximately 490,000 clones, around 87% of them appearing once. The specimen was PBMCs or T cells enriched from blood (not recorded which). These receptors all come from a woman aged 18 to 35 who had recovered from COVID-19.

V gene TRBV30 combines with J gene TRBJ2-5; tentatively, D is TRBD1 (6 bases). Germline V gene data show CDR1 as GTSNPN and CDR2 as SVGIG (reference sequence). The length of the CDR3 is 13 residues. V shed 1 base and J shed 2 bases, with 8 bases lying between them. CDR3 bases: TGTGCCTGGAGTGCCGGGACACAAGAGACCCAGTACTTC. Protein sequence: CAWSAGTQETQYF. Full variable domain (rest looked up from reference TRBV30 and TRBJ2-5): SQTIHQWPATLVQPVGSPLSLECTVEGTSNPNLYWYRQAAGRGLQLLFYSVGIGQISSEVPQNLSASRPQDRQFILSSKKLLLSDSGFYLCAWSAGTQETQYFGPGTRLLVL.

V usage is TRBV6-5 and J usage is TRBJ1-1; D is unresolved. Trimming pared 8 bases from V and 2 bases from J, leaving 9 bases between. Germline values: CDR1 MNHEY, CDR2 SVGAGI. The CDR3 has 12 amino acids. Here the CDR3 reads CASQATNTEAFF. The CDR3, as DNA: TGTGCCAGCCAGGCGACCAACACTGAAGCTTTCTTT.

Written as DNA, the CDR3 is TGTGCCAGCAGCCAAGAAGCAGGGAAGGAGCAGTTCTTC. Translated, it gives CASSQEAGKEQFF. This chain uses TRBV4-2 with TRBJ2-1, with D perhaps TRBD1 (5 bases). Germline V CDR1 and CDR2: LGHNA, YNFKEQ. This CDR3 spans 13 amino acids. The V end was cut by 0 bases, the J end by 10 bases, with 10 bases between.

The chain employs TRBV2 and TRBJ1-2, with unresolved D. The germline gives CDR1 SNHLY, CDR2 FYNNEI. Trimming left V 1 base short and J 8 bases short, with 11 bases between. The CDR3 sequence is 13 residues long. The CDR3 nucleotides are TGTGCCAGCAGTGAAGTCGGTAGAGGAGGCTACACCTTC. It specifies CASSEVGRGGYTF.

This clone was seen a single time. V is TRBV5-6 and J is TRBJ2-4; 9 nucleotides agree with TRBD1. This CDR3 has 14 amino acids. Germline V gives CDR1 SGHDT, CDR2 YYEEEE. Trimming removed 4 bases from V and 9 bases from J; junction bases left unmatched: 8. DNA of the CDR3: TGTGCCAGCAGCCTACGGACAGGGGAAGGCATTCAGTACTTC. Translated, it gives CASSLRTGEGIQYF. Full variable domain (remainder filled in from reference TRBV5-6 and TRBJ2-4): DAGVTQSPTHLIKTRGQQVTLRCSPKSGHDTVSWYQQALGQGPQFIFQYYEEEERQRGNFPDRFSGHQFPNYSSELNVNALLLGDSALYLCASSLRTGEGIQYFGAGTRLSVL.

The rearrangement joins TRBV27 to TRBJ2-2; 7 nucleotides match TRBD1. This CDR3 has 15 amino acids. From germline, CDR1 is MNHEY and CDR2 SMNVEV (reference sequence). V was pared by 4 bases and J by 5 bases, with 7 bases of the junction left unmatched. In DNA form, the CDR3 reads TGTGCCAGCAGTTCGACAGGGTTTAATACCGGGGAGCTGTTTTTT. Its protein product is CASSSTGFNTGELFF.

This chain connects TRBV30 to TRBJ2-7; tentatively, D is TRBD1 (6 bases). V was pared by 3 bases and J by 3 bases, with 12 bases between. CDR1 and CDR2 from the germline V gene are GTSNPN and SVGIG (reference sequence). The CDR3 totals 13 residues. The CDR3 sequence is CAWRAGQYYEQYF. The DNA of the CDR3 is TGTGCCTGGAGGGCTGGACAGTACTACGAGCAGTACTTC.

This clone has only one observation. The chain recombines TRBV19 with TRBJ1-1, with a tentative D call TRBD1 (6 bases). Deletions cut 5 bases from V and 0 bases from J, with 16 bases between. This CDR3 has 16 residues. Germline CDR1 is LNHDA and CDR2 is SQIVND (reference sequence). The CDR3 region has the DNA TGTGCCAGTAGTGTTTATACAGGGACAATGAACACTGAAGCTTTCTTT. This codes for CASSVYTGTMNTEAFF.

This clone was recorded a few times. The chain employs TRBV11-2 and TRBJ1-6, with 7 bases that match TRBD1. CDR1 SGHAT and CDR2 FQNNGV come from the germline V gene. The CDR3 has 16 amino acids. The trim removed 4 bases at V and 9 bases at J, leaving 12 bases unmatched. CDR3 sequence reads: CASSSDREERGSPLHF. DNA for the CDR3: TGTGCCAGCAGCTCCGACAGGGAGGAACGGGGTTCACCCCTCCACTTT.

The chain links TRBV7-6 to TRBJ1-5; D uncertain. The length of the CDR3 is 13 residues. Germline CDR1 is SGHVS and CDR2 is FNYEAQ. V lost 4 bases and J 3 bases, leaving 7 bases between the germline ends. CDR3 bases: TGTGCCAGCAGCTCCCTTCCCAATCAGCCCCAGCATTTT. The encoded protein is CASSSLPNQPQHF.

This clone showed up just once. The CDR3 coding sequence is TGTGCCAGCAGTGTCGCGCTTAACACTGAAGCTTTCTTT. Protein sequence: CASSVALNTEAFF. The chain uses TRBV2 and TRBJ1-1; no reliable D call. The CDR3 spans 13 residues. The germline CDR1 and CDR2 sequences are SNHLY and FYNNEI. The V and J ends lost 4 bases and 2 bases respectively, with 8 bases between them.

The rearrangement joins TRBV28 to TRBJ2-4; maybe TRBD2 (5 bases). The germline V gene has CDR1 MDHEN and CDR2 SYDVKM. This CDR3 region has 15 residues. The V and J ends lost 6 bases and 10 bases respectively, with 22 bases between them. The CDR3 reads CASRGRWERFWIQYF. The CDR3 DNA is TGTGCCAGCAGGGGTCGGTGGGAGAGATTTTGGATTCAGTACTTC. Supplemented by reference TRBV28 and TRBJ2-4, the full variable domain reads DVKVTQSSRYLVKRTGEKVFLECVQDMDHENMFWYRQDPGLGLRLIYFSYDVKMKEKGDIPEGYSVSREKKERFSLILESASTNQTSMYLCASRGRWERFWIQYFGAGTRLSVL.

J is TRBJ2-7 and V is TRBV11-2, with 7 bases lining up with TRBD1. The CDR3 has 16 amino acids. CDR1 and CDR2 (germline): SGHAT, FQNNGV. Trimming at V came to 4 bases and at J to 3 bases, leaving 12 bases not matched to a gene. CDR3 protein: CASSSIRGLRVYEQYF. Written as DNA, the CDR3 is TGTGCCAGCAGCTCCATCAGGGGGTTGAGAGTCTACGAGCAGTACTTC.

This chain uses TRBV9 with TRBJ2-6, with TRBD1 matching 9 bases. Germline CDR1 SGDLS, CDR2 YYNGEE. This CDR3 is 17 amino acids long. V was clipped by 6 bases and J by 0 bases; unmatched bases: 7. The CDR3 spells CASTSGTGLSGANVLTF. The DNA for the CDR3 is TGTGCCAGCACCTCCGGGACAGGGCTCTCTGGGGCCAACGTCCTGACTTTC. The variable domain in full, completed from reference TRBV9 and TRBJ2-6, reads DSGVTQTPKHLITATGQRVTLRCSPRSGDLSVYWYQQSLDQGLQFLIQYYNGEERAKGNILERFSAQQFPDLHSELNLSSLELGDSALYFCASTSGTGLSGANVLTFGAGSRLTVL.

V usage is TRBV30 and J usage is TRBJ1-1; D is ambiguous. Between the trimmed V and J ends, which lost 1 base and 0 bases, there was a span of 9 bases. The CDR3 has 14 residues. Germline CDR1 is GTSNPN and CDR2 is SVGIG (reference sequence). DNA for the CDR3: TGTGCCTGGAGTGAGGGAGCAATGAACACTGAAGCTTTCTTT. It codes for CAWSEGAMNTEAFF.

This chain connects TRBV6-5 to TRBJ1-2; 7 bases agree with TRBD1. Trimming at V came to 6 bases and at J to 4 bases, leaving 11 bases not matched to a gene. The CDR3 loop spans 15 amino acids. Germline V gene lookup returns CDR1 MNHEY and CDR2 SVGAGI. The CDR3 DNA reads as TGTGCCAGCAGCCTCTCGCCCAGGGGGATCTATGGCTACACCTTC. It codes for CASSLSPRGIYGYTF.

The CDR3 DNA sequence: TGTGCCTGGAAGCCCCGTCCGGGTAACTATGGCTACACCTTC. It specifies CAWKPRPGNYGYTF. The rearrangement links TRBV30 to TRBJ1-2, with D unclear. This CDR3 comprises 14 residues. V was shortened by 4 bases and J by 1 base, with 13 bases between the two germline ends. Per germline, CDR1 GTSNPN and CDR2 SVGIG (reference sequence).